This T cell receptor (beta chain) came from a study of control samples from healthy donors and cancer patients. Germline-derived CDR1 and CDR2 are SGHAT and FQNNGV. Trimming at V came to 4 bases and at J to 4 bases, leaving 6 bases not matched to a gene. CDR3 length: 14 amino acids. Sequenced by immunoSEQ multiplex PCR; TCRdb stores in-frame clones only, minus some. Among about 130,000 clones listed, roughly 94% were seen once. This sequence originates from a man aged 60 to 75 with colorectal cancer. Sequenced material: PBMCs. The J gene is TRBJ1-2, the V gene TRBV11-2; 7 bases fit TRBD1. In nucleotides, the CDR3 is TGTGCCAGCAGCTATATAGGACAGGCCTATGGCTACACCTTC. Its protein product is CASSYIGQAYGYTF.